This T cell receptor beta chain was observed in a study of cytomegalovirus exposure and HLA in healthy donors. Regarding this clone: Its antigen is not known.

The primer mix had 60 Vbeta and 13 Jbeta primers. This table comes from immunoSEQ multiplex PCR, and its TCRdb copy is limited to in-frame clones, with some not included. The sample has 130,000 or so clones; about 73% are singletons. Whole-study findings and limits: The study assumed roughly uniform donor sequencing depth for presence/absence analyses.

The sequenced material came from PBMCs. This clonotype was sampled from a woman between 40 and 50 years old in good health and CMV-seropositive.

This chain's CDR3 is CAISATGGAYNQPQHF. The CDR3 DNA reads TGTGCCATCAGTGCGACAGGGGGCGCATACAATCAGCCCCAGCATTTT. The chain joins TRBV10-3 to TRBJ1-5, with 10 bases fitting TRBD1. Germline V gene sequence: CDR1 ENHRY, CDR2 SYGVKD. V shed 4 bases and J 3 bases; nucleotides not matched to a gene: 6. CDR3 length: 16 residues.